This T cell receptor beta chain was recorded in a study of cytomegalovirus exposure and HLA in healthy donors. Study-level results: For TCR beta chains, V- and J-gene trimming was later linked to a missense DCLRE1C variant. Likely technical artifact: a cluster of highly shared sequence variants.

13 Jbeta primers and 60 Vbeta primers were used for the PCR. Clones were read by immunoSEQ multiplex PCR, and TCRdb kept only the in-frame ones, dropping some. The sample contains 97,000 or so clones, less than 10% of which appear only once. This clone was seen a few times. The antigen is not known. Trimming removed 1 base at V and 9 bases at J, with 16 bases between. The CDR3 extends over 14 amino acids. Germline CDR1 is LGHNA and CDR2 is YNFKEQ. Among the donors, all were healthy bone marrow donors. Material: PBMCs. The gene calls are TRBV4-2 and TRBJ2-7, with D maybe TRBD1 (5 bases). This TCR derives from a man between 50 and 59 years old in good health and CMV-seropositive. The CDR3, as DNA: TGTGCCAGCAGCCAAGGGGGCCTTGGCGGCGGGCAGTACTTC. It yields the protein CASSQGGLGGGQYF.